This is a list of T cell receptor beta chains from one sample in a study of CD8 T cells in Susac syndrome. MiXCR was run by TCRdb on the immunoSEQ multiplex PCR reads, yielding one entry per CDR3 protein. This sample has tens of thousands of distinct CDR3 sequences, with 90% to 95% found just once. Sequencing input: CD8+ T cells from PBMCs. Every receptor here comes from a human donor with multiple sclerosis. Each CDR3 is given without its conserved first and last residue. Each record gives: V gene, D gene, CDR3 protein. D genes are given only for firm matches.

>TRBV30|.
AWSAEGLQQFSEQF
>TRBV4-1|.
ASQGPLTGELF
>TRBV6-1|.
ASSEQGGGTEAF
>TRBV6-2/TRBV6-3|.
ASSYSQNTGELF
>TRBV25-1|.
ASSEWRALGEQY
>TRBV19|.
ASSPDKVTTEAF
>TRBV12-3/TRBV12-4|TRBD1
ASSRDRALGYT
>TRBV12-3/TRBV12-4|.
ASMGVGVNTGELF
>TRBV12-3/TRBV12-4|.
ASSVTAGQPSTDTQY
>TRBV13|TRBD2
ASSQRGSYEQY
>TRBV2|.
ASDSGPRDEQY
>TRBV5-1|.
ASSFGLEGVSSYEQY
>TRBV10-2|.
ASNLGGEQY
>TRBV20-1|.
SAADYQETQY
>TRBV20-1|TRBD2
SARDPGLAGVNTQY
>TRBV7-6|.
ASSLTEAYEQY
>TRBV4-1|.
ASSQRGASGTGELF
>TRBV10-3|TRBD1
ATEAGTGSNEQY
>TRBV28|.
ASSLAANTGELF
>TRBV9|.
ASSVHDRQPQH
>TRBV28|.
ASSLVRRYQPQH
>TRBV28|.
ASSPRTLQETQY
>TRBV30|TRBD1
AWRAGTDYEQY
>TRBV27|.
ASRWEQY
>TRBV13|TRBD2
ASSLLAGGPLEQY
>TRBV9|.
ASSPRSSGNTIY
>TRBV25-1|.
ASSDPSAQGRAEAF
>TRBV7-3|TRBD1
ASSSPGQGINEQF
>TRBV6-6|.
ASSFKIPSTDTQY
>TRBV3-1|TRBD2
ATLAGDEQF
>TRBV7-7|TRBD1
ASSLYRTGTRNEQF
>TRBV19|.
ASSIGTGLNTEAF
>TRBV20-1|.
SARSAGIFHLT
>TRBV28|.
ASSRHNTEAF
>TRBV7-8|TRBD1
ASSSWTGSGYGYT
>TRBV28|.
ASGTDTQY
>TRBV7-2|TRBD1
ASTPQGAGYGYT
>TRBV9|.
ASSVVPGVINEQF
>TRBV5-6|.
ASSLALSDKFNEQF
>TRBV9|TRBD2
ASSFPRASGGRYNTGELF
>TRBV2|TRBD1
ASSEPGQVVPQY
>TRBV27|.
ASTCGGCYEQY
>TRBV28|TRBD1
ASSGQGGGETQY
>TRBV29-1|TRBD2
SVERTSGYYNEQF
>TRBV23-1|.
ASLPPQGGIYNEQF
>TRBV15|TRBD2
ATSPGGGRAQETQY
>TRBV19|TRBD1
ASSLRTGWSHEQY
>TRBV12-3/TRBV12-4|.
ASSSSRGDTQY
>TRBV7-2|.
ASSLLGRAEYNEQF
>TRBV12-3/TRBV12-4|.
ASSLIQTSEAF
>TRBV4-3|.
ASSQDMGNYEQY
>TRBV2|.
ASSEGSRGPETLAKNIQY
>TRBV7-8|.
ASSLVPATNEKLF
>TRBV12-3/TRBV12-4|.
ASSLGTTEQY
>TRBV6-5|.
ATAREGGDGYT
>TRBV18|.
ASSRIQGNTEAF
>TRBV12-3/TRBV12-4|.
ASSFGNSGELF